These T cell receptor beta chains were read from a single sample in a study of control samples from healthy donors and cancer patients. The table came from immunoSEQ multiplex PCR; TCRdb's copy has only in-frame clones and leaves some out. The table lists about 410,000 clones, 75% to 95% of them singletons. Specimen: PBMCs. All receptors come from a man in his forties or fifties with head and neck cancer. The CDR3 runs from the conserved cysteine through the conserved F or W. A D gene is named only where the DNA matches it firmly. Expanded clones get a size class; other rows say once, few or many, or leave the size out.

TRBV5-1	TRBJ2-7	few	NA	CASSLVPESSYEQYF	TGCGCCAGCAGCTTGGTTCCGGAAAGCTCCTACGAGCAGTACTTC
TRBV5-6	TRBJ2-7	NA	NA	CASSVGGTYEQYF	TGTGCCAGCAGCGTCGGGGGAACCTACGAGCAGTACTTC
TRBV5-6	TRBJ1-5	NA	NA	CASSSDRNQPQHF	TGTGCCAGCAGCAGCGACAGAAATCAGCCCCAGCATTTT
TRBV7-2	TRBJ1-1	NA	NA	CASSPPSRGLNTEAFF	TGTGCCAGCAGCCCCCCGAGCCGGGGGCTAAACACTGAAGCTTTCTTT
TRBV7-3	TRBJ2-1	NA	TRBD2	CASSRLAGGRVTSNEQFF	TGTGCCAGCAGCCGACTAGCGGGGGGTCGAGTTACATCCAATGAGCAGTTCTTC
TRBV3-1/TRBV3-2	TRBJ2-7	NA	TRBD2	CASSPGLAGVGYEQYF	TGTGCCAGCAGCCCGGGACTAGCGGGAGTGGGCTACGAGCAGTACTTC
TRBV11-3	TRBJ2-7	NA	NA	CASSPSAGSYEQYF	TGTGCCAGCAGCCCATCGGCAGGATCCTACGAGCAGTACTTC
TRBV18	TRBJ1-1	NA	NA	CASTTGEQMNTEAFF	TGTGCCAGCACCACCGGGGAACAGATGAACACTGAAGCTTTCTTT
TRBV2	TRBJ2-2	NA	TRBD1	CASRGQFGELFF	TGTGCCAGCAGGGGACAGTTCGGGGAGCTGTTTTTT
TRBV28	TRBJ1-5	NA	NA	CASTILKAHYSNQPQHF	TGTGCCAGCACGATATTGAAGGCCCACTATAGCAATCAGCCCCAGCATTTT
TRBV14	TRBJ1-6	NA	NA	CASSQFSGKAYSPLHF	TGTGCCAGCAGCCAATTTTCGGGGAAAGCGTATTCACCCCTCCACTTT
TRBV5-4	TRBJ1-3	NA	NA	CASSLAANSYTSIYF	TGTGCCAGCAGCTTGGCCGCCAACTCTTATACTTCCATATATTTT
TRBV4-1	TRBJ2-4	NA	TRBD1	CASSQSGDRSKNIQYF	TGCGCCAGCAGCCAGAGTGGGGACAGATCCAAAAACATTCAGTACTTC
TRBV10-1	TRBJ2-3	NA	TRBD2	CASSVAGDTDTQYF	TGCGCCAGCAGTGTAGCGGGGGACACAGATACGCAGTATTTT